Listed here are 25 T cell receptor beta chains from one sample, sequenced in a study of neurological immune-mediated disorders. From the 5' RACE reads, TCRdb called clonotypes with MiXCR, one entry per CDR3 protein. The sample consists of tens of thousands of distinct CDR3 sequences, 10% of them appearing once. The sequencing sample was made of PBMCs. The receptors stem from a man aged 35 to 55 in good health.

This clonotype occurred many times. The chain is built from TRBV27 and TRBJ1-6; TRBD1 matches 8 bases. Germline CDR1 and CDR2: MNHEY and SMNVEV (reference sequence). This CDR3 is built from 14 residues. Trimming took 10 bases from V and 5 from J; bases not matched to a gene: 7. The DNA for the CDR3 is TGTGCCACCCAAATGGACAGGGATAATTCACCCCTCCACTTT. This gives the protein CATQMDRDNSPLHF.

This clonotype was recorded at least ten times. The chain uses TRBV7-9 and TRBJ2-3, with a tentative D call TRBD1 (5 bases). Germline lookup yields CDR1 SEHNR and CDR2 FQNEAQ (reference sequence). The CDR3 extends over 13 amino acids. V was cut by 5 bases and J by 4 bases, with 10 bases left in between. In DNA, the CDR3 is TGTGCCAGCAGCCCCCCCAGGGCAGATACGCAGTATTTT. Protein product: CASSPPRADTQYF.

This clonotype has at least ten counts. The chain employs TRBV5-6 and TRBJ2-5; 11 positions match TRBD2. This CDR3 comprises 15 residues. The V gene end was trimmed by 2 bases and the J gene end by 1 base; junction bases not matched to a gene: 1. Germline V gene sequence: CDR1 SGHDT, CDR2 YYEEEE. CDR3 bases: TGTGCCAGCAGCTTAGGACTAGCGGGCCAAGAGACCCAGTACTTC. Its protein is CASSLGLAGQETQYF. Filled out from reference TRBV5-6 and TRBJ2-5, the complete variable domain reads DAGVTQSPTHLIKTRGQQVTLRCSPKSGHDTVSWYQQALGQGPQFIFQYYEEEERQRGNFPDRFSGHQFPNYSSELNVNALLLGDSALYLCASSLGLAGQETQYFGPGTRLLVL.

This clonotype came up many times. The CDR3 protein is CSAAAPGTGELFF. The CDR3 bases are TGCAGTGCTGCGGCCCCGGGGACCGGGGAGCTGTTTTTT. The chain combines TRBV20-1 with TRBJ2-2, with D maybe TRBD2 (5 bases). The germline V and J ends were trimmed by 5 bases and 5 bases, with 12 bases remaining between them. The CDR3 length is 13 residues. Looked up from germline, CDR1 is DFQATT and CDR2 is SNEGSKA (reference sequence).

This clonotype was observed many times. The DNA of the CDR3 is TGTGCCAGCGAGTTGGGGACATCTCCATACGAGCAGTACTTC. It yields the protein CASELGTSPYEQYF. The V and J genes are TRBV12-3 or TRBV12-4 and TRBJ2-7, with a possible D match to TRBD1 (6 bases). The CDR3 runs to 14 residues. V was trimmed by 8 bases and J by 4 bases, leaving 18 bases between them.

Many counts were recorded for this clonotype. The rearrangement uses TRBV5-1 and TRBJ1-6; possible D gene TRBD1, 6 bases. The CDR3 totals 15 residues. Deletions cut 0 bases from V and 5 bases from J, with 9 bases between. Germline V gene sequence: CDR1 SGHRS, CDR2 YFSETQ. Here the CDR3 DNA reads TGCGCCAGCAGCTTGGGACAGGCTAATAATTCACCCCTCCACTTT. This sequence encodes CASSLGQANNSPLHF. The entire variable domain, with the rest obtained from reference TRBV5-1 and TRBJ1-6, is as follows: KAGVTQTPRYLIKTRGQQVTLSCSPISGHRSVSWYQQTPGQGLQFLFEYFSETQRNKGNFPGRFSGRQFSNSRSEMNVSTLELGDSALYLCASSLGQANNSPLHFGNGTRLTVT.

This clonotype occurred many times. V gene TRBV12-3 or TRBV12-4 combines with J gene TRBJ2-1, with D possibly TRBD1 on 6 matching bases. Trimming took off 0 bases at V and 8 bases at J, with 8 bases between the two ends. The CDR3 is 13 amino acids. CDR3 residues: CASSLAHRDEQFF. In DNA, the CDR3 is TGTGCCAGCAGTTTAGCCCACAGGGATGAGCAGTTCTTC.

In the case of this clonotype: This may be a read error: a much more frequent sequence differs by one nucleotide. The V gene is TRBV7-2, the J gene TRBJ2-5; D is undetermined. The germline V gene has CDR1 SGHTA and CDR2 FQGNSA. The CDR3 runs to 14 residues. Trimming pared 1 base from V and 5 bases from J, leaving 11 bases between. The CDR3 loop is CASSLEVSLETQYF. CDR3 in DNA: TGTGCCAGCAGCTTAGAAGTCAGCTTGGAGACCCAGTACTTC.

CDR3 in amino acids: CASSFTRVLETQYF. CDR3 coding DNA: TGTGCCAGCAGTTTCACGCGGGTCTTGGAGACCCAGTACTTC. The chain recombines TRBV12-3 or TRBV12-4 with TRBJ2-5; the D gene is possibly TRBD2 (5 bases). The CDR3 loop spans 14 amino acids. V was trimmed by 3 bases and J by 5 bases, leaving 13 bases between them.

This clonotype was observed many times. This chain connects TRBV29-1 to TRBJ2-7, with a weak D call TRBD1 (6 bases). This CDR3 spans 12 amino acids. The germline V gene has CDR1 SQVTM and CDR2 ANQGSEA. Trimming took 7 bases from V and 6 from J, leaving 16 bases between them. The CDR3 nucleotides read TGCAGCGGGGTCGGTCAAGGGGGCGAGCAGTACTTC. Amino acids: CSGVGQGGEQYF.

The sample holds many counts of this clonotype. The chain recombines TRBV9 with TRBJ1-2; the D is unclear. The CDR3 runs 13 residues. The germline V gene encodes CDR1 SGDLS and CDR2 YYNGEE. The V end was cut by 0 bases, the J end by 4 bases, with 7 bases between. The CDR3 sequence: CASSVDGLYGYTF. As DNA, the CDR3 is TGTGCCAGCAGCGTAGATGGGCTCTATGGCTACACCTTC.

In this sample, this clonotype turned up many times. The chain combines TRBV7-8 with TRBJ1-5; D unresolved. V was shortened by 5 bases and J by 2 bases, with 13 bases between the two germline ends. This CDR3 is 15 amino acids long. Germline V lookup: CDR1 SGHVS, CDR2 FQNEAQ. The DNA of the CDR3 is TGTGCCAGCAGCCCTCGGGTTATTGGCAATCAGCCCCAGCATTTT. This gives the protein CASSPRVIGNQPQHF.

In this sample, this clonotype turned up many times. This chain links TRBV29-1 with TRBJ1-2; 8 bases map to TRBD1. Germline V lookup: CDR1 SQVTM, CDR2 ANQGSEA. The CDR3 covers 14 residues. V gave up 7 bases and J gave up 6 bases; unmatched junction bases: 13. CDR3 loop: CSASGTGGRHGYTF. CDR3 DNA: TGCAGCGCCTCCGGGACAGGCGGACGTCATGGCTACACCTTC.

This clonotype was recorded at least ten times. CDR3 sequence: CASSPWGAGGHNEQFF. The CDR3, as DNA: TGTGCCAGCAGCCCCTGGGGGGCGGGGGGCCACAATGAGCAGTTCTTC. This chain joins TRBV3-1 and TRBJ2-1; 8 positions match TRBD2. Germline values: CDR1 LGHDT, CDR2 YNNKEL (reference sequence). The ends lost 4 bases at V and 5 bases at J; junction bases unmatched: 10. The CDR3 is made up of 16 amino acids.

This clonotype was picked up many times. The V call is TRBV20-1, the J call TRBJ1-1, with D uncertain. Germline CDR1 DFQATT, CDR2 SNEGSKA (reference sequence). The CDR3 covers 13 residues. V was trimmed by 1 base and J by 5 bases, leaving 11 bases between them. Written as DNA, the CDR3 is TGCAGTGCTAGAGGCGGAAGGTCAACTGAAGCTTTCTTT. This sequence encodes CSARGGRSTEAFF.

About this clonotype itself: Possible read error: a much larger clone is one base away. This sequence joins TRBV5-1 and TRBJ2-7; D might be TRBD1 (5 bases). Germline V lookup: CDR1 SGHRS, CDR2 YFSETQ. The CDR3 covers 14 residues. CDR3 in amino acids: CANSIGHVSYEQYF. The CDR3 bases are TGCGCCAACAGCATCGGACACGTGTCCTACGAGCAGTACTTC.

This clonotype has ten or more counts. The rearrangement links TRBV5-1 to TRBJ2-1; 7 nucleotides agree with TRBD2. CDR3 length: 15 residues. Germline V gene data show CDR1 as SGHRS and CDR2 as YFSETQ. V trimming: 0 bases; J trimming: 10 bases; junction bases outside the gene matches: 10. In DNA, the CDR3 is TGCGCCAGCAGCTTGGGGGGGGGATCAGCGATCGAGCAGTTCTTC. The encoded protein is CASSLGGGSAIEQFF.

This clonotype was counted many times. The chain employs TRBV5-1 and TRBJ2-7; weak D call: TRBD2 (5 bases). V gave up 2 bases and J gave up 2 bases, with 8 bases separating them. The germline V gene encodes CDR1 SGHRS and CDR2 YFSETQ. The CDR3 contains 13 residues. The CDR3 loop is CASSFGETYEQYF. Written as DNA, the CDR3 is TGCGCCAGCAGCTTCGGGGAAACCTACGAGCAGTACTTC.

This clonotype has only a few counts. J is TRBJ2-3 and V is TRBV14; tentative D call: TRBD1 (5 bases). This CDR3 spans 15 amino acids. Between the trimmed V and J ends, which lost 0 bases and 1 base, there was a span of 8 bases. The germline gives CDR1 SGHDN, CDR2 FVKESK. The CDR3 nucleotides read TGTGCCAGCAGCCAAGAGGGGCTGGGCACAGATACGCAGTATTTT. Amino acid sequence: CASSQEGLGTDTQYF.

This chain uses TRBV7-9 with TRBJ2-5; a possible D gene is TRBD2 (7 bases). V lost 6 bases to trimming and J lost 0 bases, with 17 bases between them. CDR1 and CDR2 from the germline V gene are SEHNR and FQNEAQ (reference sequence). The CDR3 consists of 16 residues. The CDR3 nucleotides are TGTGCCAGCAGTGGACTGGCGGGGGCATACCAAGAGACCCAGTACTTC. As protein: CASSGLAGAYQETQYF.

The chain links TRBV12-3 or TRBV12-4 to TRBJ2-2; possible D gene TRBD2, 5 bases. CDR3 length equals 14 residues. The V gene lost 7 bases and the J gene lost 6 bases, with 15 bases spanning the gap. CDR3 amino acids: CASIVGISAGELFF. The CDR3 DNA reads TGTGCCAGCATCGTGGGGATTAGCGCCGGGGAGCTGTTTTTT.

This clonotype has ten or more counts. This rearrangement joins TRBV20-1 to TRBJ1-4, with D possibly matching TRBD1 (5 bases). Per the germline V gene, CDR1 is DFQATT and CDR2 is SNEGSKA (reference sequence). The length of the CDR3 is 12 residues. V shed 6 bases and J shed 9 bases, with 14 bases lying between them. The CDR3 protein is CSAGHEGQKLFF. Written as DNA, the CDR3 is TGCAGTGCAGGACATGAAGGGCAAAAACTGTTTTTT.

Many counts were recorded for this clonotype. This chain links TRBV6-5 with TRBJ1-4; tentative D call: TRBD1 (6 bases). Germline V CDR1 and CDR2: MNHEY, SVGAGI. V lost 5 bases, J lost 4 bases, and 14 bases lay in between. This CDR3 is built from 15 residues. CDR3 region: CASSTTGYFNEKLFF. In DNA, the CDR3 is TGTGCCAGCAGTACTACAGGGTATTTTAATGAAAAACTGTTTTTT.

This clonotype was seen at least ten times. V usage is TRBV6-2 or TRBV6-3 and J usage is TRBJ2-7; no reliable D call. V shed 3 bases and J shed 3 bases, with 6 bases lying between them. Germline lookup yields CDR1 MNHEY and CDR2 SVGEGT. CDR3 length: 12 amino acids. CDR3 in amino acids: CASSYSSYEQYF. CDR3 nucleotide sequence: TGTGCCAGCAGTTATTCCAGCTACGAGCAGTACTTC.

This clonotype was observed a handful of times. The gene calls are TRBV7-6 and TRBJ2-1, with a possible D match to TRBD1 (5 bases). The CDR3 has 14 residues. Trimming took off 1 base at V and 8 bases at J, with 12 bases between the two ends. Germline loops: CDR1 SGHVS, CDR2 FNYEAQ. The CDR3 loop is CASSLGGAKDEQFF. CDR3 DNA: TGTGCCAGCAGCTTAGGTGGGGCGAAGGATGAGCAGTTCTTC.